This is a list of T cell receptor beta chains from one sample in a study of control samples from healthy donors and cancer patients. Profiled with immunoSEQ multiplex PCR; TCRdb holds only in-frame clones, not every one. The repertoire holds 260,000 or so clones, with almost 85% as singletons. Sequenced: PBMCs. Receptor source: a woman aged 55 to 70 with lung cancer. CDR3s include the opening cysteine and the closing phenylalanine or tryptophan. The order of the fields is J gene, V gene, CDR3 length, clone size, D gene, CDR3 DNA, CDR3 protein. The D gene is left open where the match is weak. Expanded clones are given a class, and other clones once, few, many or no size at all.

j_gene: TRBJ2-7
v_gene: TRBV28
len: 11
abundance: NA
d_gene: NA
CDR3nt: TGTGCCAGCAGTTTAAGCCTAGAGGCGTACTTC
CDR3aa: CASSLSLEAYF

j_gene: TRBJ1-1
v_gene: TRBV5-8
len: 13
abundance: NA
d_gene: NA
CDR3nt: TGTGCCAGCAGCCCTCGTAGAACTTCTGAAGCTTTCTTT
CDR3aa: CASSPRRTSEAFF

j_gene: TRBJ2-5
v_gene: TRBV5-1
len: 14
abundance: NA
d_gene: NA
CDR3nt: TGCGCCAGCAGCCTATTACAGCAGCAAGAGACCCAGTACTTC
CDR3aa: CASSLLQQQETQYF

j_gene: TRBJ2-7
v_gene: TRBV24-1
len: 11
abundance: NA
d_gene: NA
CDR3nt: TGTGCCACCAGGGACCACTACGAGCAGTACTTC
CDR3aa: CATRDHYEQYF

j_gene: TRBJ1-5
v_gene: TRBV4-2
len: 15
abundance: NA
d_gene: NA
CDR3nt: TGTGCCAGCAGCCGTACGTCGGAGAGCAATCAGCCCCAGCATTTT
CDR3aa: CASSRTSESNQPQHF

j_gene: TRBJ2-7
v_gene: TRBV2
len: 12
abundance: few
d_gene: NA
CDR3nt: TGTGCCAGCAGACGGACAGAGTACGAGCAGTACTTC
CDR3aa: CASRRTEYEQYF

j_gene: TRBJ1-5
v_gene: TRBV18
len: 14
abundance: NA
d_gene: NA
CDR3nt: TGTGCCAGCTCACCGAGTCAGGGAGATCAGCCCCAGCATTTT
CDR3aa: CASSPSQGDQPQHF

j_gene: TRBJ2-2
v_gene: TRBV7-3
len: 14
abundance: NA
d_gene: NA
CDR3nt: TGTGCCAGCAGCTTATTGCGGAACACCGGGGAGCTGTTTTTT
CDR3aa: CASSLLRNTGELFF

j_gene: TRBJ2-3
v_gene: TRBV2
len: 14
abundance: once
d_gene: TRBD1
CDR3nt: TGTGCCAGCCTTACCGACAGGGGCACAGATACGCAGTATTTT
CDR3aa: CASLTDRGTDTQYF

j_gene: TRBJ2-5
v_gene: TRBV10-1
len: 13
abundance: NA
d_gene: TRBD2
CDR3nt: TGCGCCAGCTCTAGGACTAGCGTAGAGACCCAGTACTTC
CDR3aa: CASSRTSVETQYF

j_gene: TRBJ1-6
v_gene: TRBV10-3
len: 15
abundance: NA
d_gene: NA
CDR3nt: TGTGCCACTAAGGTCTCCGGACGGTATAATTCACCCCTCCACTTT
CDR3aa: CATKVSGRYNSPLHF

j_gene: TRBJ2-1
v_gene: TRBV5-1
len: 15
abundance: NA
d_gene: TRBD1
CDR3nt: TGCGCCAGCAGCTTTACACCGGGACAGGGCACTGAGCAGTTCTTC
CDR3aa: CASSFTPGQGTEQFF

j_gene: TRBJ2-1
v_gene: TRBV30
len: 15
abundance: NA
d_gene: NA
CDR3nt: TGTGCCTGGAGCGCTCACACTTTCTCCTACAATGAGCAGTTCTTC
CDR3aa: CAWSAHTFSYNEQFF

j_gene: TRBJ1-5
v_gene: TRBV5-8
len: 13
abundance: NA
d_gene: NA
CDR3nt: TGTGCCAGCAGCCCACGGCTCAATCAGCCCCAGCATTTT
CDR3aa: CASSPRLNQPQHF

j_gene: TRBJ1-2
v_gene: TRBV2
len: 12
abundance: NA
d_gene: NA
CDR3nt: TGTGCCAGCAGTGGTCTTCATTATGGCTACACCTTC
CDR3aa: CASSGLHYGYTF

j_gene: TRBJ1-5
v_gene: TRBV9
len: 15
abundance: once
d_gene: TRBD1
CDR3nt: TGTGCCAGCAGCGCGGCGACAGGGCTGGGGCAGCCCCAGCATTTT
CDR3aa: CASSAATGLGQPQHF

j_gene: TRBJ2-7
v_gene: TRBV5-4
len: 18
abundance: NA
d_gene: TRBD1
CDR3nt: TGTGCCAGCAGCTTGATAAAAGGGGGCCTGGGTTTAAGCTACGAGCAGTACTTC
CDR3aa: CASSLIKGGLGLSYEQYF

j_gene: TRBJ1-1
v_gene: TRBV12-5
len: 15
abundance: NA
d_gene: NA
CDR3nt: TGTGCTAGTGGTTTGGAGGGGGAAATAGGCACTGAAGCTTTCTTT
CDR3aa: CASGLEGEIGTEAFF

j_gene: TRBJ2-7
v_gene: TRBV5-1
len: 13
abundance: NA
d_gene: NA
CDR3nt: TGCGCCAGCAGCTTGGCCCAGGCGTCCGAGCAGTACTTC
CDR3aa: CASSLAQASEQYF

j_gene: TRBJ1-1
v_gene: TRBV5-5
len: 15
abundance: NA
d_gene: NA
CDR3nt: TGTGCCAGCAGCTCGCGGGCGGGGAGTGGGACTGAAGCTTTCTTT
CDR3aa: CASSSRAGSGTEAFF

j_gene: TRBJ2-1
v_gene: TRBV2
len: 16
abundance: once
d_gene: TRBD2
CDR3nt: TGTGCCAGCAGTGAAAGTGCGCTAGCGGGAGGCAATGAGCAGTTCTTC
CDR3aa: CASSESALAGGNEQFF

j_gene: TRBJ1-6
v_gene: TRBV6-1
len: 17
abundance: NA
d_gene: NA
CDR3nt: TGTGCCAGCAGTGAGGGTATAGGGGGGACGCCGAATTCACCCCTCCACTTT
CDR3aa: CASSEGIGGTPNSPLHF

j_gene: TRBJ1-3
v_gene: TRBV9
len: 16
abundance: NA
d_gene: NA
CDR3nt: TGTGCCAGCAGCGTCGGCCTGATGGGCTCTGGAAACACCATATATTTT
CDR3aa: CASSVGLMGSGNTIYF

j_gene: TRBJ2-2
v_gene: TRBV11-2
len: 14
abundance: NA
d_gene: TRBD1
CDR3nt: TGTGCCAGCAGCTCCAGGGGGCGCGTCGGGGAGCTGTTTTTT
CDR3aa: CASSSRGRVGELFF

j_gene: TRBJ1-3
v_gene: TRBV5-1
len: 15
abundance: NA
d_gene: NA
CDR3nt: TGCGCCAGCAGCCTAACTACAGGGAACGGTAACACCATATATTTT
CDR3aa: CASSLTTGNGNTIYF

j_gene: TRBJ1-1
v_gene: TRBV7-8
len: 14
abundance: NA
d_gene: NA
CDR3nt: TGTGCCAGCAGGCGGACGACGGGAAACACTGAAGCTTTCTTT
CDR3aa: CASRRTTGNTEAFF

j_gene: TRBJ2-3
v_gene: TRBV7-2
len: 17
abundance: NA
d_gene: TRBD2
CDR3nt: TGTGCCAGCAGCTCTTTAGCGGGGGGCGATTTGGGAGATACGCAGTATTTT
CDR3aa: CASSSLAGGDLGDTQYF